What follows are 15 T cell receptor beta chains derived from one specimen sequenced in a study of blood T cells in healthy people across ages (dated by TCRdb to the mid-2010s). Preparation of the library involved 5' RACE. The instrument given in TCRdb is Illumina HiSeq 2500. A second PCR of about 7 to 12 cycles was run with a J-beta primer mix and a sample-barcoded 5' primer. The public reads were quality trimmed at Q25 with fastp and then assembled into clones with MiXCR by TCRdb, keeping productive beta chains. Merged by CDR3 protein, the rows form single entries marked with the most common genes and DNA. The table for this sample lists more than 1 million distinct CDR3 sequences; less than 50% of them were counted only once. The ten largest make up approximately 17% of the sample. The sample comprised blood. The receptor set was obtained from a woman aged 55-69 years in good health.

J is TRBJ2-5 and V is TRBV9; 8 nucleotides agree with TRBD2. The assigned J gene may be wrong: the sequence end matches TRBJ2-7 better. CDR1 and CDR2 (germline): SGDLS, YYNGEE. CDR3 size: 14 residues. For the CDR3, the DNA is TGTGCCAGCACCAAGGGGTCGGGAGGGTGCGAGCAGTACTTC. Its translation: CASTKGSGGCEQYF.

This clonotype appeared a few times. The V and J genes are TRBV7-2 and TRBJ2-1, with D perhaps matching TRBD2 (6 bases). With 4 bases removed from V and 4 bases from J, the gap between germline ends came to 11 bases. The germline V gene encodes CDR1 SGHTA and CDR2 FQGNSA. The CDR3 is made up of 14 amino acids. The CDR3 DNA is TGTGCCAGCAGCTCCGCGGGGTTTTACAATGAGCAGTTCTTC. Its protein product is CASSSAGFYNEQFF.

This chain uses TRBV28 with TRBJ2-1, with 10 bases fitting TRBD1. The trim removed 3 bases at V and 6 bases at J, leaving 14 bases unmatched. Per the germline V gene, CDR1 is MDHEN and CDR2 is SYDVKM. This CDR3 has 18 amino acids. The chain's CDR3 is CASSFISGGTGVFNEQFF. The CDR3 DNA sequence: TGTGCCAGCAGTTTTATTTCAGGAGGGACAGGGGTTTTCAATGAGCAGTTCTTC. The whole variable domain, remainder taken from reference TRBV28 and TRBJ2-1, is DVKVTQSSRYLVKRTGEKVFLECVQDMDHENMFWYRQDPGLGLRLIYFSYDVKMKEKGDIPEGYSVSREKKERFSLILESASTNQTSMYLCASSFISGGTGVFNEQFFGPGTRLTVL.

The V gene is TRBV10-3, the J gene TRBJ2-1; 11 bases map to TRBD2. Germline-derived CDR1 and CDR2 are ENHRY and SYGVKD. The J segment lost 4 bases and the V segment lost 3 bases, leaving 5 bases of the junction unmatched. The CDR3 runs to 16 residues. CDR3 in amino acids: CAISDDGTSGYNEQFF. CDR3 sequence (DNA): TGTGCCATCAGTGATGACGGGACTAGCGGATACAATGAGCAGTTCTTC.

This clonotype was seen a few times. The chain recombines TRBV20-1 with TRBJ1-5; D possibly corresponds to TRBD1 (6 bases). This CDR3 region has 14 residues. The germline V gene encodes CDR1 DFQATT and CDR2 SNEGSKA (reference sequence). The V gene lost 5 bases and the J gene lost 5 bases, with 16 bases spanning the gap. The CDR3 DNA sequence: TGCAGTGCTCGATTAAACAGGGACCATCAGCCCCAGCATTTT. It translates to CSARLNRDHQPQHF.

CDR3 residues: CASSLVRGTQFF. CDR3 in DNA: TGTGCCAGCAGCTTGGTGAGGGGGACCCAGTTCTTC. The rearrangement links TRBV5-5 to TRBJ2-1, with D possibly being TRBD1 (6 bases). Germline V CDR1 and CDR2: SGHKS, YYEKEE (reference sequence). CDR3 length: 12 residues. The ends were cut back, 0 bases at V and 13 bases at J, with 11 bases in the middle.

The chain employs TRBV21-1 and TRBJ1-2; the DNA was not compared with TRBD1, the D call given in the table. TRBV21-1 constitutes a pseudogene. CDR3 length equals 14 residues. The CDR3 coding sequence is TGTGCCAGCACCAGAGGGGGGGGACCGACCGGCTACACCTTC. This gives the protein CASTRGGGPTGYTF.

This clonotype was seen repeatedly, ten times or more. The rearrangement links TRBV10-2 to TRBJ2-2; no firm D call. Per the germline V gene, CDR1 is WSHSY and CDR2 is SAAADI. The CDR3 covers 15 residues. V lost 4 bases, J lost 6 bases, and 15 bases lay in between. CDR3 protein: CASSGEPLPPGELFF. CDR3 bases: TGCGCCAGCAGTGGAGAGCCCCTCCCTCCCGGGGAGCTGTTTTTT.

This chain connects TRBV15 to TRBJ1-2, with D maybe TRBD1 (6 bases). V was shortened by 0 bases and J by 5 bases, with 19 bases between the two germline ends. The germline V gene encodes CDR1 LNHNV and CDR2 YYDKDF (reference sequence). The CDR3 consists of 17 residues. The CDR3 loop reads CATSRDRVSAGEYGYTF. The CDR3 DNA follows: TGTGCCACCAGCAGAGATCGAGTTTCTGCAGGGGAATATGGCTACACCTTC.

This clonotype has a handful of counts. This rearrangement joins TRBV9 to TRBJ2-3; no reliable D call. Trimming stripped 0 bases from V and 0 bases from J, with 8 bases between. The CDR3 runs 15 residues. The germline V gene encodes CDR1 SGDLS and CDR2 YYNGEE. CDR3 in DNA: TGTGCCAGCAGCGTAGTCGGGTGGAGCACAGATACGCAGTATTTT. Amino acids: CASSVVGWSTDTQYF.

This clonotype was observed at least ten times. The chain carries TRBV5-6 and TRBJ2-7, with TRBD1 matching 9 bases. Trimming at V came to 5 bases and at J to 3 bases, leaving 6 bases not matched to a gene. This CDR3 has 14 amino acids. CDR1 and CDR2 (germline): SGHDT, YYEEEE. The CDR3 DNA reads as TGTGCCAGCAGTCCCCGGGACAGGGACTACGAGCAGTACTTC. Protein: CASSPRDRDYEQYF.

The rearrangement uses TRBV25-1 and TRBJ1-2; maybe TRBD1 (5 bases). Trimming cost V 6 bases and J 8 bases, with 13 bases left between them. The CDR3 consists of 12 residues. Germline assignment: CDR1 MGHDK and CDR2 SYGVNS. CDR3 nucleotides: TGTGCCAGCAGGAGGGACTCACCGGGCTACACCTTC. Translation: CASRRDSPGYTF.

This clonotype appeared once. V and J are TRBV28 and TRBJ2-7, with 7 bases aligning to TRBD1. Germline CDR1 MDHEN, CDR2 SYDVKM. Trimming took 5 bases from V and 13 from J; bases not matched to a gene: 8. The CDR3 has 11 amino acids. CDR3 region: CASSADRDHYF. The CDR3 bases are TGTGCCAGCAGTGCCGACAGGGACCACTACTTC.

CDR3 sequence (DNA): TGTGCCAGCAGTCCCTTGGACAGGGGGCTTACAGATACGCAGTATTTT. Translating it yields CASSPLDRGLTDTQYF. The chain uses TRBV6-2 or TRBV6-3 and TRBJ2-3; TRBD1 matches 11 bases. CDR3 length: 16 residues. Germline assignment: CDR1 MNHEY and CDR2 SVGEGT. Unmatched junction bases numbered 7, after V lost 5 bases and J lost 3 bases.

J is TRBJ2-5 and V is TRBV4-2, with unresolved D. TRBJ2-7 explains the end of the DNA better; the J call may be wrong. Per germline, CDR1 LGHNA and CDR2 YNFKEQ. The CDR3 sequence is 14 residues long. The CDR3, as DNA: TGTGCCAGCAGCCAAGATTCACTGGGCCTCGAGCAGTACTTC. It encodes CASSQDSLGLEQYF.